This T cell receptor (beta chain) comes out of a study of human thymus T cells. Sequencing was performed with immunoSEQ multiplex PCR; in TCRdb, only in-frame clones are kept and a portion is missing. The table has approximately 70,000 clones, 85% to 95% seen once. The CDR3 contains 21 residues. Germline V CDR1 and CDR2: MNHEY, SMNVEV (reference sequence). V lost 5 bases, J lost 2 bases, and 18 bases stayed unmatched. Resections obtained during corrective heart surgery supplied the thymus tissue. Of note for this clone: Its antigen is as yet unknown.

Findings and limits, study-wide: The authors found apparently biased V and J gene usage in thymic and blood repertoires.

The sequence was collected from a girl under three years old with a congenital heart defect but otherwise immunologically healthy. The sample comprised thymus tissue. The rearrangement joins TRBV27 to TRBJ2-3; 14 bases agree with TRBD2. The CDR3 here is CASSTEQGLAGVNWATDTQYF. The CDR3 bases are TGTGCCAGCAGTACCGAACAGGGACTAGCGGGAGTTAACTGGGCCACAGATACGCAGTATTTT.